This T cell receptor (beta chain) was retrieved from a study of cytomegalovirus exposure and HLA in healthy donors. Points from the study as a whole: Analyzed later, association rates of TCRs varied across HLA loci, with DRB1 most and HLA-C fewest.

These donors counted as nominally healthy when sampled, but unrecorded immune exposures were likely. Vbeta (60) and Jbeta (13) primers were used in the PCR. Authors' analysis steps: In a later analysis, roughly 86 million unique TCR beta chains included roughly 11 million shared by two or more donors. Sequencing was performed with immunoSEQ multiplex PCR; in TCRdb, only in-frame clones are kept and a portion is missing. The V and J calls and clone size were taken over from that table, and D and trimming were inferred from the DNA. The table shows 150,000 to 200,000 clones, with about four fifths occurring only once. As concerns this clone: What it binds is unknown.

CDR3 size: 16 residues. The V and J ends lost 1 base and 4 bases respectively, with 15 bases between them. Germline V gives CDR1 LGHNA, CDR2 YNFKEQ. This rearrangement joins TRBV4-2 to TRBJ2-3; a possible D gene is TRBD2 (6 bases). Sequencing input: PBMCs. This receptor was taken from a boy aged 2 to 10 in good health and CMV-seronegative. CDR3 sequence reads: CASSQGPSVSSDTQYF. The CDR3 coding sequence is TGTGCCAGCAGCCAAGGGCCTAGCGTCTCATCAGATACGCAGTATTTT.